The entry below gives a single T cell receptor (beta chain) sequence along with its context. Its specificity is not known. This CDR3 is 16 amino acids long. V was clipped by 3 bases and J by 5 bases, with 17 bases between them. CDR1 and CDR2 (germline): MNHEY, SVGAGI. This sample stems from a study of T cell responses to AZD1222 COVID-19 vaccine. About the study: Analyses pooled second doses at about 4 or about 12 weeks.

Findings and limits, study-wide: The study found Spike-specific TCR breadth and depth rose after two AZD1222 doses. At baseline, seropositivity was found in only five or six AZD1222 recipients. Regions left unmutated in variants are reportedly the target of nearly half of spike-specific TCRs.

TCRdb keeps only in-frame clones here, not all; method: immunoSEQ multiplex PCR. The sample lists about 100,000 clones; about 85% were seen once. The sequencing here drew on peripheral blood, taken on day 0 of AZD1222 vaccination. The chain employs TRBV6-5 and TRBJ2-1; D possibly corresponds to TRBD1 (6 bases). The sequence was collected from an adult in good health. This CDR3 is CASSYPMTGRNNEQFF. CDR3 bases: TGTGCCAGCAGTTATCCAATGACAGGACGAAACAATGAGCAGTTCTTC.